This TCR beta chain came from a study of blood T cell repertoires in COVID-19. Study-wide background: Sample material is recorded as cDNA or gDNA derived from T cells, B-cell-depleted T cells, or PBMCs.

Clones were sequenced by immunoSEQ multiplex PCR, and TCRdb holds only the in-frame ones, with some missing. The sample records approximately 100,000 clones, approximately 85% being singletons. The sample was peripheral blood. The TCR sequence derives from a human donor in a cohort sampled during active COVID-19.

This chain's CDR3 is CASRGTTGQKNSPLHF. For the CDR3, the DNA is TGTGCCAGCAGGGGAACAACGGGACAGAAGAATTCACCCCTCCACTTT. The chain employs TRBV2 and TRBJ1-6; 7 bases are a match to TRBD1. Germline CDR1 is SNHLY and CDR2 is FYNNEI. CDR3 length equals 16 residues. The ends lost 6 bases at V and 7 bases at J; junction bases unmatched: 12.